This is a list of T cell receptor beta chains from one sample in a study of blood T cell repertoires in COVID-19. Sequencing was performed with immunoSEQ multiplex PCR; in TCRdb, only in-frame clones are kept and a portion is missing. The table lists around 300,000 clones, over 70% of them singletons, with 2.5% to 3% in the top ten. Sequences were obtained from peripheral blood. Source of these receptors: a man aged 25 to 45 with active or convalescent COVID-19. The conserved cysteine and the conserved F or W are not part of the CDR3 here. Fields, in order: V gene, J gene, CDR3 protein.

V gene: TRBV6-2/TRBV6-3; J gene: TRBJ2-1; CDR3 protein: ASSSPGTGAYNEQF
V gene: TRBV11-2; J gene: TRBJ2-1; CDR3 protein: ASSSRRERATYNEQF
V gene: TRBV5-1; J gene: TRBJ2-5; CDR3 protein: ASSLWASGKGSRQETQY
V gene: TRBV6-2/TRBV6-3; J gene: TRBJ1-6; CDR3 protein: ASSYSRSRDLTSPLH
V gene: TRBV5-1; J gene: TRBJ1-6; CDR3 protein: ASSSEIGQNSPLH
V gene: TRBV4-1; J gene: TRBJ2-7; CDR3 protein: ASSPDFGRVNYEQY
V gene: TRBV29-1; J gene: TRBJ1-4; CDR3 protein: SAYYFEKLF
V gene: TRBV25-1; J gene: TRBJ2-7; CDR3 protein: ASPPGAEQY
V gene: TRBV9; J gene: TRBJ1-3; CDR3 protein: ASSVAGTGNTIY
V gene: TRBV27; J gene: TRBJ2-5; CDR3 protein: ASSSPMLAGAQETQY
V gene: TRBV5-6; J gene: TRBJ2-3; CDR3 protein: ASSLGEGVVVPQY
V gene: TRBV27; J gene: TRBJ1-1; CDR3 protein: ASSLSPQGSSIWTEAF
V gene: TRBV10-3; J gene: TRBJ2-1; CDR3 protein: AIGGQGEQF
V gene: TRBV6-2/TRBV6-3; J gene: TRBJ2-3; CDR3 protein: ASSSPGSTQY
V gene: TRBV9; J gene: TRBJ2-7; CDR3 protein: ASSVGQGAGEQY
V gene: TRBV5-6; J gene: TRBJ2-7; CDR3 protein: ASSLITGFNYEQY
V gene: TRBV4-3; J gene: TRBJ2-1; CDR3 protein: ASSQGSGGWDNEQF
V gene: TRBV19; J gene: TRBJ2-1; CDR3 protein: ASSIGGLGQF
V gene: TRBV5-1; J gene: TRBJ2-1; CDR3 protein: ASSLEAGSGNEQF
V gene: TRBV7-8; J gene: TRBJ1-5; CDR3 protein: ASSLETARENQPQH
V gene: TRBV30; J gene: TRBJ1-1; CDR3 protein: ASIGLNTEAF
V gene: TRBV20-1; J gene: TRBJ1-2; CDR3 protein: SANQAHGYT
V gene: TRBV6-5; J gene: TRBJ1-5; CDR3 protein: ASSQDEDKQPQH
V gene: TRBV7-8; J gene: TRBJ2-7; CDR3 protein: ASSLPGSYEQY
V gene: TRBV4-1; J gene: TRBJ2-2; CDR3 protein: ASSQVDRGPGELF
V gene: TRBV6-2/TRBV6-3; J gene: TRBJ1-1; CDR3 protein: ASSYTGGNEAF
V gene: TRBV30; J gene: TRBJ1-6; CDR3 protein: ALGTGDNSPLH
V gene: TRBV12-3/TRBV12-4; J gene: TRBJ1-2; CDR3 protein: ASSHGQTYGYT